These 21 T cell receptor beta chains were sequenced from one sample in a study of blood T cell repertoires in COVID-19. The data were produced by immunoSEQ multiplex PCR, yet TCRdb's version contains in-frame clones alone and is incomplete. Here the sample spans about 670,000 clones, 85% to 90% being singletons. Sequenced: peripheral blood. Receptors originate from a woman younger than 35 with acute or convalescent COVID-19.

CDR3 amino acids: CSAPGRRNEQFF. The DNA for the CDR3 is TGCAGCGCACCCGGGAGAAGGAATGAGCAGTTCTTC. V usage is TRBV29-1 and J usage is TRBJ2-1; a weak D match, TRBD2 (6 bases). The CDR3 has 12 amino acids. V lost 7 bases and J lost 7, with 14 bases in between. Germline CDR1 is SQVTM and CDR2 is ANQGSEA.

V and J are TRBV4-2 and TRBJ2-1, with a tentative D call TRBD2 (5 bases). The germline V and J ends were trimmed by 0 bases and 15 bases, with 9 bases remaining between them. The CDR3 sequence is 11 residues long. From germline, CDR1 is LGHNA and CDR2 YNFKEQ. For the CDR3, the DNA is TGTGCCAGCAGCCAAGAGGAGAGGGCGTTCTTC. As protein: CASSQEERAFF.

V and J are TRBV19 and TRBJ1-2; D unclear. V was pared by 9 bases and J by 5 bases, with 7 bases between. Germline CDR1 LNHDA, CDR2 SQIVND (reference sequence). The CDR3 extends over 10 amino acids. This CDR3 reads CASGVYGYTF. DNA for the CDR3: TGTGCCAGCGGGGTATATGGCTACACCTTC. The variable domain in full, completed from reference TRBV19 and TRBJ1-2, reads DGGITQSPKYLFRKEGQNVTLSCEQNLNHDAMYWYRQDPGQGLRLIYYSQIVNDFQKGDIAEGYSVSREKKESFPLTVTSAQKNPTAFYLCASGVYGYTFGSGTRLTVV.

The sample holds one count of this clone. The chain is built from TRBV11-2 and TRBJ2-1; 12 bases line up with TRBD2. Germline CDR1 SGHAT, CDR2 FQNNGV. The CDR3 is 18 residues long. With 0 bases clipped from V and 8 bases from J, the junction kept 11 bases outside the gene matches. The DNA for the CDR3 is TGTGCCAGCAGCTTAGAACTAGCGGGGGGCAGGCCGTGGGATGAGCAGTTCTTC. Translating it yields CASSLELAGGRPWDEQFF.

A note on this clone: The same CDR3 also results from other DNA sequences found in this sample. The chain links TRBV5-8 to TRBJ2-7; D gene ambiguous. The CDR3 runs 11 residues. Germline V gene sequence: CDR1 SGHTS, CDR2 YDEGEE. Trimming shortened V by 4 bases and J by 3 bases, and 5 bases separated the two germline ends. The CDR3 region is CASSVSYEQYF. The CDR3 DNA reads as TGTGCCAGCAGCGTCAGCTACGAGCAGTACTTC.

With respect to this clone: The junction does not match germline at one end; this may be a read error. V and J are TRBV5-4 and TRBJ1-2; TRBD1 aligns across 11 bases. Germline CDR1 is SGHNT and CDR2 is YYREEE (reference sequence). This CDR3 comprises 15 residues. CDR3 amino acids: CASSLDRGLRYGYTF. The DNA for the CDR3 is TGTGCCAGCAGTTTGGACAGGGGGCTCCGCTATGGCTACACCTTC.

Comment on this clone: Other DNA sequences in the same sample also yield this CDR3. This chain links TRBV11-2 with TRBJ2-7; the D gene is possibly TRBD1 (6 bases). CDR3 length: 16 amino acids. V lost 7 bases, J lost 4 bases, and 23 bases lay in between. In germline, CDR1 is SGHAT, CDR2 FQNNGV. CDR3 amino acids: CASTSSVLGQGYEQYF. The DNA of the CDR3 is TGTGCCAGCACCTCCTCGGTACTGGGACAAGGTTACGAGCAGTACTTC.

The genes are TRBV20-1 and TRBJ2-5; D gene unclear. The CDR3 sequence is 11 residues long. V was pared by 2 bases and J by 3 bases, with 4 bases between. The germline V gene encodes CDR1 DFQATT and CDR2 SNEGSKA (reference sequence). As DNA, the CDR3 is TGCAGTGCTAGATTAAAAGAGACCCAGTACTTC. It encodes CSARLKETQYF.

The CDR3 DNA follows: TGTGCCAGCGTTCGGGGGGTCAATCAGCCCCAGCATTTT. This sequence encodes CASVRGVNQPQHF. The V and J genes are TRBV6-6 and TRBJ1-5; D is possibly TRBD1 (5 bases). Germline V gives CDR1 MNHNY, CDR2 SVGAGI (reference sequence). Trimming shortened V by 8 bases and J by 3 bases, and 11 bases separated the two germline ends. The CDR3 totals 13 residues.

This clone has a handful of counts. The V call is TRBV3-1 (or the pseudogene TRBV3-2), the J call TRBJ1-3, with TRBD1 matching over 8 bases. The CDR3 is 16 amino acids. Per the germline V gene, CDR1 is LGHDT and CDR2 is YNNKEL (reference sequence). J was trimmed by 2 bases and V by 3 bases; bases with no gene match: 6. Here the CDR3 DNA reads TGTGCCAGCAGCCAGAGAACAGGGGGAACTGGAAACACCATATATTTT. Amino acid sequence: CASSQRTGGTGNTIYF.

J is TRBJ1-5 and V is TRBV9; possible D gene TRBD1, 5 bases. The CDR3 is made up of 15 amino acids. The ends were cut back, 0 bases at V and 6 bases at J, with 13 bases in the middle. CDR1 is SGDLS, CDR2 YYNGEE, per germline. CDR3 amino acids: CASSVGGSGVQPQHF. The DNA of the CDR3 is TGTGCCAGCAGCGTAGGAGGTTCGGGGGTTCAGCCCCAGCATTTT.

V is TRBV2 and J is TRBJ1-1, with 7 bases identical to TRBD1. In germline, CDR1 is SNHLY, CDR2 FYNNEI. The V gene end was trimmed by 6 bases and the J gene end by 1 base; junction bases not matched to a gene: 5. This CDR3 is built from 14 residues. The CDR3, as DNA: TGTGCCAGCAGATACAGGGGTCAGAACACTGAAGCTTTCTTT. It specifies CASRYRGQNTEAFF.

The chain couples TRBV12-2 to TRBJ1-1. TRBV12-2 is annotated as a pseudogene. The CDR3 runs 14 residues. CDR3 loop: CASRLLRTHTEAFF. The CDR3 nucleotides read TGTGCAAGTCGCTTACTTAGAACCCACACTGAAGCTTTCTTT.

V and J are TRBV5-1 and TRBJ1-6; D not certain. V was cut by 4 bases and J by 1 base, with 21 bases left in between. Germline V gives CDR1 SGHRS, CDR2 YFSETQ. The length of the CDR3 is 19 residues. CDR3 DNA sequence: TGCGCCAGCAGCCCGTCCCCTGATAGATTCAGGTCCTATAATTCACCCCTCCACTTT. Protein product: CASSPSPDRFRSYNSPLHF.

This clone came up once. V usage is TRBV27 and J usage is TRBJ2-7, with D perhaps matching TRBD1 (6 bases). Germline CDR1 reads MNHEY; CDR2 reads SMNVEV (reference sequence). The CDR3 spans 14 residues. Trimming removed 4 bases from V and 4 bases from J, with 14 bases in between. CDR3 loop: CASSYLQGPYEQYF. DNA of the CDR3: TGTGCCAGCAGTTATCTACAGGGTCCGTACGAGCAGTACTTC.

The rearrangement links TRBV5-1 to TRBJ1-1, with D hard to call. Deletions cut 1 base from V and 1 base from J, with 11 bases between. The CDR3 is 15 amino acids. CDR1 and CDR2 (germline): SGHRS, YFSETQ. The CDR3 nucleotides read TGCGCCAGCAGCTTGACGGGAACGAAGAACACTGAAGCTTTCTTT. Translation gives CASSLTGTKNTEAFF.

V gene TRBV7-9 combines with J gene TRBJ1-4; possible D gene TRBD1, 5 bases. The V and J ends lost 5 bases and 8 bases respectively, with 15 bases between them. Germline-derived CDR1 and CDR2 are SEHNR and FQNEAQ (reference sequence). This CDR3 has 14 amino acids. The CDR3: CASSPGQGREKLFF. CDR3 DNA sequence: TGTGCCAGCAGCCCCGGGCAGGGCAGGGAAAAACTGTTTTTT.

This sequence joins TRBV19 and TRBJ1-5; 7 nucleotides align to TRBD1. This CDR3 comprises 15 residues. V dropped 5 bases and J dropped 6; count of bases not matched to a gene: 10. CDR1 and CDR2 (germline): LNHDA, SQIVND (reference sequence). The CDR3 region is CASSLSTGFSQPQHF. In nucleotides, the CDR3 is TGTGCCAGTAGTTTGTCGACAGGGTTTAGTCAGCCCCAGCATTTT.

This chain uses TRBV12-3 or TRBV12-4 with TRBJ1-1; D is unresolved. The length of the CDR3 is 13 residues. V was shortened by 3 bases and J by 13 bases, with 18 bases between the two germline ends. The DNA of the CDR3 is TGTGCCAGCAGTTTCGGGTCGAACCTGATTTATTTCTTT. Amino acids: CASSFGSNLIYFF.

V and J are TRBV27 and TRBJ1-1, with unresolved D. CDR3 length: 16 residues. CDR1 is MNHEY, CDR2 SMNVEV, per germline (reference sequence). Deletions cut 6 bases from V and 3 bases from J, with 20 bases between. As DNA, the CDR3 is TGTGCCAGCAGCCCGGGGTCCACGACGGGGTACACTGAAGCTTTCTTT. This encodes CASSPGSTTGYTEAFF.

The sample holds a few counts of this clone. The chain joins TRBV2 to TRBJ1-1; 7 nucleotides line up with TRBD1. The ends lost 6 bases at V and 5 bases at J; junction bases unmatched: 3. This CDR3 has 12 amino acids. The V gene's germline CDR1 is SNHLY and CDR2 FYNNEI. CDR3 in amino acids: CASSLRGTEAFF. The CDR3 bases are TGTGCCAGCAGCCTCAGGGGGACTGAAGCTTTCTTT.